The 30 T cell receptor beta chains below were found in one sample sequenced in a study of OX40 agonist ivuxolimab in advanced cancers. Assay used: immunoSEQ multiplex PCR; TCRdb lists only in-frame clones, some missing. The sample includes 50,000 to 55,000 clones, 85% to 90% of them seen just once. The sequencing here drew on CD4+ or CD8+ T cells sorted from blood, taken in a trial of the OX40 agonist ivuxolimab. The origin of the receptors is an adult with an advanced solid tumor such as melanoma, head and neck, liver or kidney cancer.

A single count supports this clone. The CDR3 region has the DNA TGTGCCTGGACCAGAGCGGGGGGCCTTTCCTACAATGAGCAGTTCTTC. This encodes CAWTRAGGLSYNEQFF. V usage is TRBV30 and J usage is TRBJ2-1; TRBD2 agrees at 9 bases. This CDR3 region has 16 residues. J was trimmed by 1 base and V by 4 bases; bases with no gene match: 8. Per germline, CDR1 GTSNPN and CDR2 SVGIG (reference sequence).

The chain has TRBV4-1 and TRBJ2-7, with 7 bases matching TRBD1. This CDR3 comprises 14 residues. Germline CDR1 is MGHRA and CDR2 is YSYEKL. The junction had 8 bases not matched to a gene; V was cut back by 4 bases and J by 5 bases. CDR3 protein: CASSLTWDSNEQYF. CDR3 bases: TGCGCCAGCAGCCTCACTTGGGACAGCAACGAGCAGTACTTC.

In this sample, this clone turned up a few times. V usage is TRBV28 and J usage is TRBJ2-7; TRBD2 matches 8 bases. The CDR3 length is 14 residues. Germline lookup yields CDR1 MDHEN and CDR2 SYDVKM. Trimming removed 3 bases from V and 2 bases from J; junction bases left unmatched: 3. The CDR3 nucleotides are TGTGCCAGCAGTTTCCGGACTAGCACCTACGAGCAGTACTTC. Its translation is CASSFRTSTYEQYF.

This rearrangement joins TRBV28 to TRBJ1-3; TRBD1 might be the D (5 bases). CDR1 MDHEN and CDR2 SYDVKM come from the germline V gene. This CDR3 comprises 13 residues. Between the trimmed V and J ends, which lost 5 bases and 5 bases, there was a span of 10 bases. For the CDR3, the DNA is TGTGCCAGCAGTGGAAAGGGGCGAAACACCATATATTTT. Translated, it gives CASSGKGRNTIYF.

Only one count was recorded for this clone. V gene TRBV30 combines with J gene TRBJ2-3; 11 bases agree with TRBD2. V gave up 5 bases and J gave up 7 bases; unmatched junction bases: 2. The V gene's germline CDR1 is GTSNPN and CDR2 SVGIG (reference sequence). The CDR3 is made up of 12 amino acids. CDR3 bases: TGTGCCTGGGGACTAGCGGGCTATACGCAGTATTTT. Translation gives CAWGLAGYTQYF.

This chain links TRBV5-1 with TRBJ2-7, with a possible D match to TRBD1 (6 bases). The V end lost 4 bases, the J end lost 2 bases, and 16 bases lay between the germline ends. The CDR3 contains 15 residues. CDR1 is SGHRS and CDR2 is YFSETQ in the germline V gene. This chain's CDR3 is CASSAGQSVTYEQYF. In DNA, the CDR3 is TGCGCCAGCAGCGCCGGACAGAGTGTGACCTACGAGCAGTACTTC.

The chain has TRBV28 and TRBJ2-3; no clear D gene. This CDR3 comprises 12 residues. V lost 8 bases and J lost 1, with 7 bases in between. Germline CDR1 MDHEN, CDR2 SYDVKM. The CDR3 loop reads CASVTRTDTQYF. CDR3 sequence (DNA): TGTGCCAGCGTTACCCGCACAGATACGCAGTATTTT.

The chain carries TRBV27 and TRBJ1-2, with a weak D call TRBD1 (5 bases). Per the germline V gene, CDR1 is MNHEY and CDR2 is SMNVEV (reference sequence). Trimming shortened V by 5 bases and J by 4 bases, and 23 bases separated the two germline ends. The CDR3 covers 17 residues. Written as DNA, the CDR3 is TGTGCCAGCAGTCCCCAAACCAGGCGGGGGTTGCCCTATGGCTACACCTTC. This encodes CASSPQTRRGLPYGYTF.

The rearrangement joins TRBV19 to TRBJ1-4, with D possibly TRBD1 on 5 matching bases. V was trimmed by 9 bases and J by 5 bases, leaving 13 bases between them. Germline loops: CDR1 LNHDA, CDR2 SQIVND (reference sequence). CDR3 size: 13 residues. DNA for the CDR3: TGTGCCAGCCGTTCCAGGGCCAATGAAAAACTGTTTTTT. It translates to CASRSRANEKLFF.

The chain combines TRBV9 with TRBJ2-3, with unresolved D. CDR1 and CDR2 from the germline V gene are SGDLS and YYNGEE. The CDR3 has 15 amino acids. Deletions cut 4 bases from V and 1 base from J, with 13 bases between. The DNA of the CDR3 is TGTGCCAGCAGCTCAGACACGAAACGCACAGATACGCAGTATTTT. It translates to CASSSDTKRTDTQYF.

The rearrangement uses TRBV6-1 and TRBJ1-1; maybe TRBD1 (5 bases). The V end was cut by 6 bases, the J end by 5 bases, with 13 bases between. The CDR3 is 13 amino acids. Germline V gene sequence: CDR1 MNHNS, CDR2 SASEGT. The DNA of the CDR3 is TGTGCCAGCAGGACCCAGGGAGGAACTGAAGCTTTCTTT. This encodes CASRTQGGTEAFF.

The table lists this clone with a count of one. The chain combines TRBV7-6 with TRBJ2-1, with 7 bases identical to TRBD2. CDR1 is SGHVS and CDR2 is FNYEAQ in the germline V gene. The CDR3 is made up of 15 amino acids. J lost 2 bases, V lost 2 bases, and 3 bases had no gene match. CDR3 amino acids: CASSLSSGAYNEQFF. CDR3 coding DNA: TGTGCCAGCAGCTTATCCAGCGGGGCCTACAATGAGCAGTTCTTC.

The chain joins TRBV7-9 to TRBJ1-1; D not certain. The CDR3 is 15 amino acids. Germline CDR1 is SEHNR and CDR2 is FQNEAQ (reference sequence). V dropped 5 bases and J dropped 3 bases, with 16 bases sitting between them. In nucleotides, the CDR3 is TGTGCCAGCAGCCCGATCGGTGAACAGTACACTGAAGCTTTCTTT. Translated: CASSPIGEQYTEAFF.

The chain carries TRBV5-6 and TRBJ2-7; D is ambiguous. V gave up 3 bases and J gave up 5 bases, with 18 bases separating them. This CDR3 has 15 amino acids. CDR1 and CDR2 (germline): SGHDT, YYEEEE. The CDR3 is CASSYRYLHKDEQYF. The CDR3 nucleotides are TGTGCCAGCAGCTACCGGTATTTACATAAAGACGAGCAGTACTTC.

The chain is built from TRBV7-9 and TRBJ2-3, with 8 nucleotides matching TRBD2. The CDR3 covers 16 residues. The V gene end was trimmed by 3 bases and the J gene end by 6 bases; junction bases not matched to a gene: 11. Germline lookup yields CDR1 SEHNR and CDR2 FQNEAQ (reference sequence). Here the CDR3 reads CASSFETGGPWDTQYF. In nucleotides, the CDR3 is TGTGCCAGCAGCTTTGAGACGGGAGGGCCATGGGATACGCAGTATTTT.

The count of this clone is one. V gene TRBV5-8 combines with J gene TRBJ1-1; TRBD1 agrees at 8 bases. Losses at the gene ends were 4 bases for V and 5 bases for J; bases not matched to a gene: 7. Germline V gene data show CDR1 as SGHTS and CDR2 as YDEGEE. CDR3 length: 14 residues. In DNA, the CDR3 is TGTGCCAGCAGCCGCAGGGGGCGTCGTACTGAAGCTTTCTTT. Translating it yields CASSRRGRRTEAFF.

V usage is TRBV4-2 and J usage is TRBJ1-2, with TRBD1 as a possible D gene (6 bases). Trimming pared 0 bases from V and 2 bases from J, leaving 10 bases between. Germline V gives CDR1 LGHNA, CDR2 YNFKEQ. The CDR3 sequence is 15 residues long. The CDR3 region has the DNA TGTGCCAGCAGCCAAGATTCCGGGACAAACTATGGCTACACCTTC. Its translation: CASSQDSGTNYGYTF.

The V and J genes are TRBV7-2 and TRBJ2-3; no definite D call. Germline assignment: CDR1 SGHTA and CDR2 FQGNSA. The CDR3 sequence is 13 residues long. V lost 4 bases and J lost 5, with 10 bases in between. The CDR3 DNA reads TGTGCCAGCAGCTCGACTTGGGGAGATACGCAGTATTTT. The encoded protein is CASSSTWGDTQYF.

CDR3 residues: CASSRQAINEKLFF. The CDR3 nucleotides are TGTGCCAGCAGCCGACAGGCCATTAATGAAAAACTGTTTTTT. V gene TRBV5-6 combines with J gene TRBJ1-4; D is possibly TRBD1 (6 bases). The CDR3 sequence is 14 residues long. Germline CDR1 SGHDT, CDR2 YYEEEE. The V end lost 4 bases, the J end lost 4 bases, and 11 bases lay between the germline ends.

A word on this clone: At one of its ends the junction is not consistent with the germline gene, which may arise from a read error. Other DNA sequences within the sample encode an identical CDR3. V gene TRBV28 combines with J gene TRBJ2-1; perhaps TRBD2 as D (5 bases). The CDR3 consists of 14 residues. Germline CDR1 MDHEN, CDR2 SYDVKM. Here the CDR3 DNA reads TGCGCCAGCAATCTAGGACTCGGGTACAATGAGCAGTTCTTC. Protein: CASNLGLGYNEQFF. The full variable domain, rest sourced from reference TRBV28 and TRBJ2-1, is DVKVTQSSRYLVKRTGEKVFLECVQDMDHENMFWYRQDPGLGLRLIYFSYDVKMKEKGDIPEGYSVSREKKERFSLILESASTNQTSMYLCASNLGLGYNEQFFGPGTRLTVL.

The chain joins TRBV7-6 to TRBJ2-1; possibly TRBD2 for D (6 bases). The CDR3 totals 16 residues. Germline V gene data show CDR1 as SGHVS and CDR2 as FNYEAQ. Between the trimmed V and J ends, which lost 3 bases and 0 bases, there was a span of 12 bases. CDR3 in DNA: TGTGCCAGCAGCTTGGGCGGGGCGAGCTCCTACAATGAGCAGTTCTTC. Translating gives CASSLGGASSYNEQFF.

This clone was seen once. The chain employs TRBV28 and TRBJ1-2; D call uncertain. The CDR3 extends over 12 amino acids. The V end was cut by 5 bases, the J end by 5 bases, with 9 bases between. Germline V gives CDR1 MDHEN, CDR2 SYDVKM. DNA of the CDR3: TGTGCCAGCAGTAGGAGTGATTATGGCTACACCTTC. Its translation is CASSRSDYGYTF.

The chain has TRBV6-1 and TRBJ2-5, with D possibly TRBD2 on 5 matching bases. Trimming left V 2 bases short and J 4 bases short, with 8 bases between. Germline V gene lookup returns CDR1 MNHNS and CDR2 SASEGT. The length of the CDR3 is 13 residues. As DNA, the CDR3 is TGTGCCAGCAGTGAATCAGCGGCAGAGACCCAGTACTTC. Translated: CASSESAAETQYF.

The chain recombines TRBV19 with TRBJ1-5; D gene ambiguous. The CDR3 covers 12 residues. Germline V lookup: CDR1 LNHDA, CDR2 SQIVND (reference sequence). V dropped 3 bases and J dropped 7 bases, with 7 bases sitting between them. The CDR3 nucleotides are TGTGCCAGTAGTATGCTGGGGCAGCCCCAGCATTTT. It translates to CASSMLGQPQHF.

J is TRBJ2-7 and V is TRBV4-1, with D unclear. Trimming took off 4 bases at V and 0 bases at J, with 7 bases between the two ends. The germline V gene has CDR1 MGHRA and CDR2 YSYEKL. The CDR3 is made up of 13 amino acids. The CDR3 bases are TGCGCCAGCAGCCCCGACGACTCCTACGAGCAGTACTTC. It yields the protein CASSPDDSYEQYF.

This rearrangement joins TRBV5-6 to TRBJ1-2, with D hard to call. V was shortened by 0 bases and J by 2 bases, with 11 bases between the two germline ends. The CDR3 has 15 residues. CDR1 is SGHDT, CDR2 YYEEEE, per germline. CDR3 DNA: TGTGCCAGCAGCTTGGTAAGGGCGGGAAACTATGGCTACACCTTC. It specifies CASSLVRAGNYGYTF.

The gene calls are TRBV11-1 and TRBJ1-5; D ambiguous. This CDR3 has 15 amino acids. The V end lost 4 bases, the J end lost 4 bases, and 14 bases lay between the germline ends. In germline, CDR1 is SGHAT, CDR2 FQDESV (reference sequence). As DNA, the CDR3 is TGTGCCAGCAGCTCAGGTAGTGGCCGAAATCAGCCCCAGCATTTT. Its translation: CASSSGSGRNQPQHF.

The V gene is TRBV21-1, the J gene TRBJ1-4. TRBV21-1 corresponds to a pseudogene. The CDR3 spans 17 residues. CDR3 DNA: TGTGCCAGCAGCAAATGTGGAAAGGGAAGGTTAGATGAAAAACTGTTTTTT. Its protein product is CASSKCGKGRLDEKLFF.

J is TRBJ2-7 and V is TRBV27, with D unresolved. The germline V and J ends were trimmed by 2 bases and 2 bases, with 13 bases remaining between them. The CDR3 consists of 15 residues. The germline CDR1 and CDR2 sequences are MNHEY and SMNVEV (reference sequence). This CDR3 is CASSLGSAFTYEQYF. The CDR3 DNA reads TGTGCCAGCAGTTTAGGGTCAGCCTTTACCTACGAGCAGTACTTC.

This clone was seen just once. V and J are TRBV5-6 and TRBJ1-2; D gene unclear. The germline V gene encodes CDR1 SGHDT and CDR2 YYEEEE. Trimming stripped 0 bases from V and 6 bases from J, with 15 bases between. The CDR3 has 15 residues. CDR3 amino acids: CASSLGAADRDGYTF. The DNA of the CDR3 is TGTGCCAGCAGCTTGGGGGCAGCCGACCGAGATGGCTACACCTTC. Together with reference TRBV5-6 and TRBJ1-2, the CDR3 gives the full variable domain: DAGVTQSPTHLIKTRGQQVTLRCSPKSGHDTVSWYQQALGQGPQFIFQYYEEEERQRGNFPDRFSGHQFPNYSSELNVNALLLGDSALYLCASSLGAADRDGYTFGSGTRLTVV.